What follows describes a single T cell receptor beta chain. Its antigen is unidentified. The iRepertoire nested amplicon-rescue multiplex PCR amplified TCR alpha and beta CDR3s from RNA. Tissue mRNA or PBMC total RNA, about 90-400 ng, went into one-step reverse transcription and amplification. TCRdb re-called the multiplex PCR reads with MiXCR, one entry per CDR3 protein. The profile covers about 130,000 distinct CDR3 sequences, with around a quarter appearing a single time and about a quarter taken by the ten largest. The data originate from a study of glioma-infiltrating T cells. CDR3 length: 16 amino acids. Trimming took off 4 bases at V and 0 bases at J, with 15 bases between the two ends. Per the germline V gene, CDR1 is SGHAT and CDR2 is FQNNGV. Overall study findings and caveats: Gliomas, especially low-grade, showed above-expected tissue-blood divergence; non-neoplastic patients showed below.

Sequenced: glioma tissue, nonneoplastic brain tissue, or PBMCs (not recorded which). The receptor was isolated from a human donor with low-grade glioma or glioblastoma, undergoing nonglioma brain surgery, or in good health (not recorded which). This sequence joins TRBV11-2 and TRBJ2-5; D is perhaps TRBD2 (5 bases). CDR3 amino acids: CASSYTRGFYQETQYF. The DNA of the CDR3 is TGTGCCAGCAGCTATACCCGAGGGTTTTACCAAGAGACCCAGTACTTC.